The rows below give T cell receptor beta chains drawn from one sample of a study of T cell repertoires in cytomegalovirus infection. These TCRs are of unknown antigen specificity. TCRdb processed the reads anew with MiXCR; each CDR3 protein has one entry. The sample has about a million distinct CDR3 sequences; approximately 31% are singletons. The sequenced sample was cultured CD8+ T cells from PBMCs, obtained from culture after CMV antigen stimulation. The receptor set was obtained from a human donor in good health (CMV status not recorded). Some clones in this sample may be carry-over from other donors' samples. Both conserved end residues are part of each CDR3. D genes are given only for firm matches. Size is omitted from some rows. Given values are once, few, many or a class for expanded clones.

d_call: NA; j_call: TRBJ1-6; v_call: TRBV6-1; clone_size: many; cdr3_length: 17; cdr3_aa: CASSPRGGGLGNSPLHF; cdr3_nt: TGTGCCAGCAGTCCCCGTGGCGGGGGTCTCGGCAATTCACCCCTCCACTTT
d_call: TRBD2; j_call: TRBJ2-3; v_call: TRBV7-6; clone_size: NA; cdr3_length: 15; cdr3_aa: CASSLLAGTTDTQYF; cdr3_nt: TGTGCCAGCAGCTTACTAGCGGGGACCACAGATACGCAGTATTTT
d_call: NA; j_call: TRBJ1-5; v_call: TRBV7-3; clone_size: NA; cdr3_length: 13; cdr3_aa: CASSGVSDQPQHF; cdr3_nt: TGTGCCAGCAGCGGGGTCTCGGATCAGCCCCAGCATTTT
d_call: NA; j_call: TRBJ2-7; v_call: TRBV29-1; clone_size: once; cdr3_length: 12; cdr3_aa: CSVGTRDYEQYF; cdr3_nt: TGCAGCGTTGGCACTCGGGATTACGAGCAGTACTTC
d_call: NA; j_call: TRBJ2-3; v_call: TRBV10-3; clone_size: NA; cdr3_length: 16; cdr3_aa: CAISVYRDGSTDTQYF; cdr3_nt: TGTGCCATCAGTGTATACCGGGACGGTAGCACAGATACGCAGTATTTT
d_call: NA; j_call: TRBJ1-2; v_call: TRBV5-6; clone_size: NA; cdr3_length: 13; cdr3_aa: CASSPGEFYGYTF; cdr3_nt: TGTGCCAGCAGCCCAGGAGAATTCTATGGCTACACCTTC
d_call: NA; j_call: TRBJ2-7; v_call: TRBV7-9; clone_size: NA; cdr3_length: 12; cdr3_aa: CASSYGSDEQYF; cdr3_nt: TGTGCCAGCAGCTACGGGAGCGACGAGCAGTACTTC
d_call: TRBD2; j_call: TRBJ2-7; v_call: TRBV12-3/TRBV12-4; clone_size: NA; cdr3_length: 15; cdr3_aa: CASSFVGTRNHEQYF; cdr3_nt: TGTGCCAGCAGTTTCGTAGGGACTAGAAACCACGAGCAGTACTTC
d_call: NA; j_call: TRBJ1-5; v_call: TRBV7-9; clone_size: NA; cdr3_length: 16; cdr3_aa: CASSLGEQEAVTPQHF; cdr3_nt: TGTGCCAGCAGCTTAGGGGAACAGGAGGCCGTCACGCCCCAGCATTTT
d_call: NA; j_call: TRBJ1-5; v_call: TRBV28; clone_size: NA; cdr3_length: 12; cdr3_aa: CASRDMSQPQHF; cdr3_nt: TGTGCCAGCCGGGACATGAGTCAGCCCCAGCATTTT
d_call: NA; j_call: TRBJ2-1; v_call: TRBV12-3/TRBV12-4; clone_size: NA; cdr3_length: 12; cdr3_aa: CASSFRNNEQFF; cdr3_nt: TGTGCCAGCAGTTTCAGGAACAATGAGCAGTTCTTC
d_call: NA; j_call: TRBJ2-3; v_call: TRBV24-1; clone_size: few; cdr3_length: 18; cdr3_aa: CATSDSLAAETSTDTQYF; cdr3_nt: TGTGCCACCAGTGATTCGCTAGCAGCCGAAACTAGCACAGATACGCAGTATTTT
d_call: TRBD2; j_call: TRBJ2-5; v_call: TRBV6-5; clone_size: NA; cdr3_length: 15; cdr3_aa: CASSQSGGEGETQYF; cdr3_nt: TGTGCCAGCAGCCAGTCGGGGGGAGAGGGAGAGACCCAGTACTTC
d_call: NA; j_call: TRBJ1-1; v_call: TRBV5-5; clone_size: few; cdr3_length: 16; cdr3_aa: CASSLTGVAGRTEAFF; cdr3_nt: TGTGCCAGCAGCTTGACGGGCGTGGCGGGTAGGACTGAAGCTTTCTTT
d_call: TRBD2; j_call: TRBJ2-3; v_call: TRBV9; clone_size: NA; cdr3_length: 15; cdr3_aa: CASSVAGGGADTQYF; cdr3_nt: TGTGCCAGCAGCGTCGCGGGGGGCGGGGCAGATACGCAGTATTTT
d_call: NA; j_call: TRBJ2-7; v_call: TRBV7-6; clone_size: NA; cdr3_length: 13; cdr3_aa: CASSLEGLGEQYF; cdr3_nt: TGTGCTAGCAGCTTAGAAGGCCTGGGGGAGCAGTACTTC
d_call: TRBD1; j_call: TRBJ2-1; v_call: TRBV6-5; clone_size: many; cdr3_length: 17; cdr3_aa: CASSPFSGTGGRNEQFF; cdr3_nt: TGTGCCAGCAGTCCATTCTCCGGGACAGGGGGCAGGAATGAGCAGTTCTTC
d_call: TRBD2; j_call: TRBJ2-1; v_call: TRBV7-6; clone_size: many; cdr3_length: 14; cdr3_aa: CASSQRGVSNEQFF; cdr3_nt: TGTGCCAGCAGCCAGCGGGGGGTTAGCAATGAGCAGTTCTTC
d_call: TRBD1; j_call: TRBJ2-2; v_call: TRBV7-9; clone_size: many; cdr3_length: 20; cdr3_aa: CASSSSGTGETIANTGELFF; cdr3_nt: TGTGCCAGCAGCTCTTCCGGGACAGGAGAAACGATAGCGAACACCGGGGAGCTGTTTTTT
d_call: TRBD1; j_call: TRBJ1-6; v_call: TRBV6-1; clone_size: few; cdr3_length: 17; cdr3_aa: CASSTGQTSSYNSPLHF; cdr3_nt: TGTGCCAGCAGCACGGGACAGACGAGCTCCTATAATTCACCCCTCCACTTT
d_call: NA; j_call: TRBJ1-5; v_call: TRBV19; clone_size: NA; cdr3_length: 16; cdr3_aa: CASSIGQGLSNQPQHF; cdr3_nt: TGTGCCAGTAGTATCGGCCAGGGTCTATCCAATCAGCCCCAGCATTTT
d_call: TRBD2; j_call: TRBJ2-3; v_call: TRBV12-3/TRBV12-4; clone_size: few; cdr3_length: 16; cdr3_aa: CASRKLAGGRPDTQYF; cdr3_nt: TGTGCCAGCAGAAAACTAGCGGGGGGGCGTCCAGATACGCAGTATTTT
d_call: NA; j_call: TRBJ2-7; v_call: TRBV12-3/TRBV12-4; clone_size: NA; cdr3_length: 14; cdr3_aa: CASSGLDSSYEQYF; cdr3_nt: TGTGCCAGCAGTGGCCTTGACAGCTCCTACGAGCAGTACTTC
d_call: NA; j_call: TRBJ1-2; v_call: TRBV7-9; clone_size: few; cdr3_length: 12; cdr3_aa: CASSPYDYGYTF; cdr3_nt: TGTGCCAGCAGCCCGTACGACTATGGCTACACCTTC
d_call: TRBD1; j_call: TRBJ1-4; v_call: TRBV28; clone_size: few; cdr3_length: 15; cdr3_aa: CASTLYRGPNEKLFF; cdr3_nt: TGTGCCAGCACCCTTTACAGGGGACCTAATGAAAAACTGTTTTTT
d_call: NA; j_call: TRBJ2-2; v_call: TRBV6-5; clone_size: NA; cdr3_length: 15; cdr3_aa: CASSYSPPNTGELFF; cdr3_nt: TGTGCCAGCAGTTACTCGCCACCGAACACCGGGGAGCTGTTTTTT
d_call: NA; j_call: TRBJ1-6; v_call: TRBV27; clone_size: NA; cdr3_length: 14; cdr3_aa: CASSLVRNDSPLHF; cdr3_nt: TGTGCCAGCAGTTTGGTCAGGAACGATTCACCCCTCCACTTT
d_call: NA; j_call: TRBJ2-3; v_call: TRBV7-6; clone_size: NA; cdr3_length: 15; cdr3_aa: CASSEEGAGTDTQYF; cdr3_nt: TGTGCCAGCAGCGAGGAGGGGGCGGGCACAGATACGCAGTATTTT
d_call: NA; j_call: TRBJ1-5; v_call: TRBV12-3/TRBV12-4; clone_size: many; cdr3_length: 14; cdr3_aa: CASSFRGSNQPQHF; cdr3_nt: TGTGCCAGCAGTTTTAGGGGAAGCAATCAGCCCCAGCATTTT
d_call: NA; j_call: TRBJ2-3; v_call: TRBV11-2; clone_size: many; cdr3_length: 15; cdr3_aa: CASSLDTGNTDTQYF; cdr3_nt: TGTGCCAGCAGCTTAGATACAGGGAACACAGATACGCAGTATTTT
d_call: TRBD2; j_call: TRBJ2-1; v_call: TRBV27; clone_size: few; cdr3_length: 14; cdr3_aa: CASSFSGGENEQFF; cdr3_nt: TGTGCCAGCAGTTTTTCCGGGGGGGAAAATGAGCAGTTCTTC
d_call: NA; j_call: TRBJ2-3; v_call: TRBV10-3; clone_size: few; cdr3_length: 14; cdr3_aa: CAISETQSTDTQYF; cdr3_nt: TGTGCCATCAGTGAGACGCAGAGCACAGATACGCAGTATTTT
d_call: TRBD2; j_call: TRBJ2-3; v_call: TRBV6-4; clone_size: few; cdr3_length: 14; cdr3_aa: CASSAGLGADTQYF; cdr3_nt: TGTGCCAGCAGTGCTGGACTAGGTGCAGATACGCAGTATTTT
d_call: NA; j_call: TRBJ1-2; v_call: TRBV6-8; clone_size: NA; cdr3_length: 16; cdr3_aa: CASREVDSEGWYGYTF; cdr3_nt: TGTGCCAGCAGGGAGGTAGATTCTGAAGGATGGTATGGCTACACCTTC
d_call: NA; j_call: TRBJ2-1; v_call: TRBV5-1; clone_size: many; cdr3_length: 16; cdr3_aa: CASSLAEGFLGNEQFF; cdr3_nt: TGCGCCAGCAGCTTGGCCGAAGGCTTTCTTGGCAATGAGCAGTTCTTC
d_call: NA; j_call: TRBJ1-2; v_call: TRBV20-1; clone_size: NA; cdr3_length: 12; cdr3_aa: CSAIAPNYGYTF; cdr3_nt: TGCAGTGCTATAGCTCCTAACTATGGCTACACCTTC
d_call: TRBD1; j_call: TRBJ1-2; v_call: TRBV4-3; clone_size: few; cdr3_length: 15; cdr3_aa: CASSQPGQGRNGYTF; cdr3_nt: TGCGCCAGCAGCCAACCGGGACAGGGGAGGAATGGCTACACCTTC
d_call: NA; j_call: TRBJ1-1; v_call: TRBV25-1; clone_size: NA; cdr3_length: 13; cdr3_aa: CASSTGYVTEAFF; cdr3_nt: TGTGCCAGCTCCACAGGGTACGTCACTGAAGCTTTCTTT
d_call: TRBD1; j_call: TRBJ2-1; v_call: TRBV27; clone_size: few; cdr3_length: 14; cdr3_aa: CATSRQGSYNEQFF; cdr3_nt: TGTGCCACCTCCCGACAGGGATCCTACAATGAGCAGTTCTTC
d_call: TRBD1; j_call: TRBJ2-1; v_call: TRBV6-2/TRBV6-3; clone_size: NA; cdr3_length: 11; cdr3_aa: CASSLGQGEYF; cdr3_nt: TGTGCCAGCAGTTTGGGACAGGGAGAGTACTTC
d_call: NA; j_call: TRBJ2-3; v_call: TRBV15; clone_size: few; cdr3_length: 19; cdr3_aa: CATSHPAGISRSGADTQYF; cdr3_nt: TGTGCCACCAGCCACCCGGCGGGTATTAGCCGATCGGGGGCAGATACGCAGTATTTT
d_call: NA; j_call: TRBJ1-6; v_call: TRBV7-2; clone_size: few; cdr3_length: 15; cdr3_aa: CASSLGRALNSPLHF; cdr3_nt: TGTGCCAGCAGCTTAGGGAGGGCTCTTAATTCACCCCTCCACTTT
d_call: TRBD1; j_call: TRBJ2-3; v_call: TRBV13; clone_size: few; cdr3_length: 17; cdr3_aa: CASSLKGQGVRADTQYF; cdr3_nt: TGTGCCAGCAGCTTAAAAGGACAGGGTGTAAGGGCAGATACGCAGTATTTT
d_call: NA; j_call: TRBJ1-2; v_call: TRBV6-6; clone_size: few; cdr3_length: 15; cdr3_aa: CASERLPRSNYGYTF; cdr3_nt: TGTGCCAGCGAACGGCTCCCCCGGTCCAACTATGGCTACACCTTC
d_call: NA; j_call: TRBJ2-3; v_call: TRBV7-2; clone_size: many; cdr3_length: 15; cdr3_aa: CASSFTGALTDTQYF; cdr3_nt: TGTGCCAGCAGCTTCACGGGGGCGCTCACAGATACGCAGTATTTT
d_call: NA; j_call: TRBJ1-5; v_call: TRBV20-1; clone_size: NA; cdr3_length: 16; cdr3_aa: CSARDPTFYSNQPQHF; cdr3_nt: TGCAGTGCTAGAGACCCGACATTCTATAGCAATCAGCCCCAGCATTTT
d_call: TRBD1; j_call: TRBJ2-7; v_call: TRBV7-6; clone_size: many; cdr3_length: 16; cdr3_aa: CASSSWTGKDSYEQYF; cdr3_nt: TGTGCCAGCAGCAGCTGGACAGGGAAGGACTCCTACGAGCAGTACTTC
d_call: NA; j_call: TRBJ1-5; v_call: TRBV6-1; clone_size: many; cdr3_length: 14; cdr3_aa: CASRPGYSNQPQHF; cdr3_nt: TGTGCCAGCAGGCCGGGTTATAGCAATCAGCCCCAGCATTTT
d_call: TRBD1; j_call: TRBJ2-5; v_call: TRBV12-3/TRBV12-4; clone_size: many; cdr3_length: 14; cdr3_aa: CASSRDRYQETQYF; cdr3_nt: TGTGCCAGCAGTCGGGACAGGTACCAAGAGACCCAGTACTTC
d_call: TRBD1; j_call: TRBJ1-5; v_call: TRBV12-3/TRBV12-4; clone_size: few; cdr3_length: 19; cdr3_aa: CASSFGGTGGLYSNQPQHF; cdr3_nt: TGTGCCAGCAGTTTCGGGGGGACAGGGGGCCTTTATAGCAATCAGCCCCAGCATTTT
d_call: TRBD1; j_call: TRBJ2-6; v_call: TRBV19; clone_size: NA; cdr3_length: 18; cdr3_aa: CASSIIGQGEAGANVLTF; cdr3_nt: TGTGCCAGTAGTATAATCGGACAGGGGGAGGCTGGGGCCAACGTCCTGACTTTC
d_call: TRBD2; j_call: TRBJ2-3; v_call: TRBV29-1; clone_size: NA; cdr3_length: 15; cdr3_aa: CSVEIAGASTDTQYF; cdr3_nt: TGCAGCGTTGAAATAGCGGGGGCGAGCACAGATACGCAGTATTTT
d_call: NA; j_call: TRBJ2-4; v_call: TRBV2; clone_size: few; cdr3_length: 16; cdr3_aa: CASRRGGPLAKNIQYF; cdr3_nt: TGTGCCAGCAGAAGGGGGGGGCCTCTAGCCAAAAACATTCAGTACTTC